The rows below give T cell receptor beta chains drawn from one sample of a study of T cell responses to AZD1222 COVID-19 vaccine. Here immunoSEQ multiplex PCR was the method, and the copy in TCRdb shows in-frame clones only, minus some. Among roughly 120,000 clones listed, about 88% were seen once. This material consisted of peripheral blood, taken 28 days after the second AZD1222 dose. These receptors came from an adult who received the AZD1222 COVID-19 vaccine. CDR3s include the opening cysteine and the closing phenylalanine or tryptophan. Each record gives: J gene, clone size, D gene, V gene, CDR3 protein, CDR3 DNA. The D gene is left open where the match is weak. Rows give clone size only sometimes, using once, few, many, or a class for an expanded clone.

TRBJ1-2,.,TRBD1,TRBV29-1,CSVERQGREGYTF,TGCAGCGTAGAAAGACAGGGAAGAGAGGGCTACACCTTC
TRBJ2-2,.,.,TRBV6-4,CASSGTENTGELFF,TGTGCCAGCAGTGGGACAGAGAACACCGGGGAGCTGTTTTTT
TRBJ2-3,.,.,TRBV6-5,CASSYRGTPSTDTQYF,TGTGCCAGCAGTTACCGGGGTACACCTAGCACAGATACGCAGTATTTT
TRBJ1-2,.,.,TRBV18,CASSPKREHGYTF,TGTGCCAGCTCACCGAAAAGGGAACATGGCTACACCTTC
TRBJ1-5,.,.,TRBV3-1/TRBV3-2,CASSQDRGIGNQPQHF,TGTGCCAGCAGCCAAGATCGCGGCATCGGCAATCAGCCCCAGCATTTT
TRBJ1-4,once,TRBD1,TRBV2,CASSRTGNVEKLFF,TGTGCCAGCAGTAGGACAGGGAATGTTGAAAAACTGTTTTTT
TRBJ2-3,.,TRBD2,TRBV5-4,CASSLGGAGVDTQYF,TGTGCCAGCAGCTTGGGCGGGGCGGGAGTAGATACGCAGTATTTT
TRBJ1-1,.,.,TRBV18,CASSPDRGSSEAFF,TGTGCCAGCTCACCAGATAGGGGATCGAGTGAAGCTTTCTTT
TRBJ1-6,few,.,TRBV5-6,CASSLGRNNSPLHF,TGTGCCAGCAGCTTGGGGCGGAATAATTCACCCCTCCACTTT
TRBJ1-1,.,.,TRBV7-3,CASSLRTSPTEAFF,TGTGCCAGCAGCTTAAGGACAAGTCCCACTGAAGCTTTCTTT
TRBJ1-1,.,.,TRBV5-1,CASSLAGTKNTEAFF,TGCGCCAGCAGCTTGGCCGGGACTAAGAACACTGAAGCTTTCTTT
TRBJ2-1,.,.,TRBV6-2/TRBV6-3,CASSLGEQFF,TGTGCCAGCAGTTTGGGTGAGCAGTTCTTC
TRBJ1-1,few,TRBD1,TRBV10-3,CAISFRDRGPTEAFF,TGTGCCATCAGTTTCCGGGACAGGGGGCCCACTGAAGCTTTCTTT
TRBJ1-3,.,.,TRBV12-5,CASGLVLGGSGNTIYF,TGTGCTAGTGGTTTGGTACTAGGGGGTTCTGGAAACACCATATATTTT
TRBJ1-1,.,TRBD1,TRBV6-5,CASSIRGTGRTEAFF,TGTGCCAGCAGTATACGGGGGACAGGGCGGACTGAAGCTTTCTTT
TRBJ1-1,.,.,TRBV14,CASSQEGMENTEAFF,TGTGCCAGCAGCCAAGAGGGGATGGAGAACACTGAAGCTTTCTTT
TRBJ2-2,.,TRBD2,TRBV7-7,CASSVLAGAKVTGELFF,TGTGCTAGCAGCGTACTAGCGGGAGCAAAAGTCACCGGGGAGCTGTTTTTT
TRBJ2-3,.,TRBD2,TRBV6-4,CASRRTSGGTDTQYF,TGTGCCAGCAGACGGACTAGCGGGGGCACAGATACGCAGTATTTT
TRBJ2-7,.,.,TRBV6-6,CASSTLPYEQYF,TGTGCCAGCAGTACCCTTCCGTACGAGCAGTACTTC
TRBJ2-5,.,.,TRBV3-1/TRBV3-2,CASSQPGPETQYF,TGTGCCAGCAGCCAGCCAGGGCCTGAGACCCAGTACTTC
TRBJ2-7,.,.,TRBV11-2,CASTVHGSAYEQYF,TGTGCCAGCACCGTACACGGATCGGCCTACGAGCAGTACTTC
TRBJ1-6,.,TRBD1,TRBV6-2/TRBV6-3,CASSYRGTGANSPLHF,TGTGCCAGCAGTTACCGCGGGACAGGGGCCAATTCACCCCTCCACTTT
TRBJ1-3,once,.,TRBV19,CASSIRGLRDTIYF,TGTGCCAGTAGTATCCGGGGGCTGCGGGACACCATATATTTT
TRBJ1-5,once,TRBD1,TRBV19,CASSRDRDQPQHF,TGTGCCAGTAGTAGGGACAGAGATCAGCCCCAGCATTTT
TRBJ2-5,.,TRBD2,TRBV6-2/TRBV6-3,CASSYLGEWEGYQETQYF,TGTGCCAGCAGTTACCTAGGGGAGTGGGAGGGGTACCAAGAGACCCAGTACTTC
TRBJ1-3,few,.,TRBV7-3,CASSFNSGNTIYF,TGTGCCAGCTCTTTCAACTCTGGAAACACCATATATTTT
TRBJ2-2,.,TRBD2,TRBV5-1,CASSRAREESGELFF,TGCGCCAGCAGTCGGGCACGGGAGGAGTCCGGGGAGCTGTTTTTT
TRBJ2-1,.,TRBD2,TRBV5-6,CASSPLAGGREQFF,TGTGCCAGCAGCCCACTAGCGGGGGGGAGAGAGCAGTTCTTC
TRBJ2-7,.,TRBD1,TRBV19,CASRRAGDSLRRGYEQYF,TGTGCCAGTAGAAGAGCCGGGGACAGTCTCCGACGTGGCTACGAGCAGTACTTC
TRBJ1-1,.,.,TRBV4-3,CASSQEGVGGDTEAFF,TGCGCCAGCAGCCAAGAAGGTGTCGGGGGGGACACTGAAGCTTTCTTT
TRBJ1-1,.,.,TRBV2,CASSAESRTNTEAFF,TGTGCCAGCAGTGCAGAGTCCCGGACGAACACTGAAGCTTTCTTT
TRBJ2-5,.,.,TRBV5-1,CASSQDFSGKETQYF,TGCGCCAGCAGCCAGGACTTTTCGGGGAAGGAGACCCAGTACTTC
TRBJ2-2,.,.,TRBV5-4,CASSLAEGRVTGELFF,TGTGCCAGCAGCTTGGCGGAAGGCAGGGTAACCGGGGAGCTGTTTTTT
TRBJ1-2,.,TRBD1,TRBV5-8,CASSPGQGAWGYTF,TGTGCCAGCAGCCCGGGACAGGGGGCGTGGGGCTACACCTTC
TRBJ1-5,.,.,TRBV15,CATTENRFSNQPQHF,TGTGCCACCACCGAAAATAGGTTTAGCAATCAGCCCCAGCATTTT
TRBJ1-3,few,.,TRBV6-5,CASSSPSDPSGNTIYF,TGTGCCAGCAGTTCCCCCTCGGACCCCTCTGGAAACACCATATATTTT
TRBJ1-1,.,TRBD1,TRBV27,CASSLTRQGFAFF,TGTGCCAGCAGTTTAACGAGACAGGGTTTCGCTTTCTTT
TRBJ1-2,once,.,TRBV4-3,CASSQDRGRGTFNYGYTF,TGCGCCAGCAGCCAAGATAGGGGGAGGGGAACCTTTAACTATGGCTACACCTTC
TRBJ2-1,once,.,TRBV5-4,CASSLRWYNEQFF,TGTGCCAGCAGCTTGCGGTGGTACAATGAGCAGTTCTTC
TRBJ2-7,.,.,TRBV5-1,CASSLETGYYEQYF,TGCGCCAGCAGCTTGGAAACAGGCTACTACGAGCAGTACTTC
TRBJ2-3,.,TRBD2,TRBV19,CASSILGGGPQDTQYF,TGTGCCAGTAGTATACTGGGGGGAGGGCCCCAAGATACGCAGTATTTT
TRBJ2-7,.,TRBD2,TRBV7-9,CASSTRAGGSYEQYF,TGTGCCAGCAGCACACGAGCGGGAGGCTCCTACGAGCAGTACTTC
TRBJ2-7,.,.,TRBV19,CASSMRGLTYEQYF,TGTGCCAGTAGTATGCGCGGTCTCACCTACGAGCAGTACTTC
TRBJ2-7,once,TRBD1,TRBV9,CASSHRTGAPYEQYF,TGTGCCAGCAGCCATAGGACAGGGGCCCCATACGAGCAGTACTTC
TRBJ2-5,.,.,TRBV11-2,CASSLYRGQPLQETQYF,TGTGCCAGCAGCTTATATCGGGGCCAGCCACTCCAAGAGACCCAGTACTTC
TRBJ1-2,.,.,TRBV28,CASVRGGGTNYGYTF,TGTGCCAGCGTCCGTGGGGGGGGAACTAACTATGGCTACACCTTC
TRBJ2-5,.,.,TRBV12-5,CASGLAPLVQETQYF,TGTGCTAGTGGTTTGGCTCCATTGGTCCAAGAGACCCAGTACTTC
TRBJ1-2,.,TRBD1,TRBV6-5,CASSTTGDYGYTF,TGTGCCAGCAGTACGACAGGGGACTATGGCTACACCTTC
TRBJ2-7,few,.,TRBV5-1,CASSLYGGTTYEQYF,TGCGCCAGCAGCTTATACGGCGGGACGACCTACGAGCAGTACTTC
TRBJ2-7,once,TRBD1,TRBV3-1/TRBV3-2,CASSPRDSIFLGTYEQYF,TGTGCCAGCAGCCCCCGGGACAGCATTTTCCTCGGAACCTACGAGCAGTACTTC
TRBJ1-1,once,.,TRBV28,CASTIKNTEAFF,TGTGCCAGCACTATTAAGAACACTGAAGCTTTCTTT
TRBJ2-1,.,TRBD2,TRBV7-3,CASSLTVSGGDNEQFF,TGTGCCAGCAGCTTAACGGTAAGCGGGGGGGACAATGAGCAGTTCTTC
TRBJ1-1,.,TRBD1,TRBV29-1,CSVCRGRNTEAFF,TGCAGCGTCTGCAGGGGGCGTAACACTGAAGCTTTCTTT
TRBJ1-5,.,TRBD1,TRBV7-2,CASSATGTGAQPQHF,TGTGCCAGCAGCGCAACCGGGACAGGGGCTCAGCCCCAGCATTTT
TRBJ2-2,once,TRBD2,TRBV9,CASSAHDTSGGVPGELFF,TGTGCCAGCAGCGCCCACGATACTAGCGGGGGAGTACCCGGGGAGCTGTTTTTT